Listed here are 32 T cell receptor beta chains from one sample, sequenced in a study of cytomegalovirus exposure and HLA in healthy donors (dated by TCRdb to 2017 to 2019). Library preparation used the immunoSEQ multiplex PCR assay. TCRdb's version of the immuneACCESS table is confined to in-frame rearrangements and falls short of the full clone set. An unresolved V gene accounts for under half of the shortfall where checked; the remainder is of unknown origin. For this sample the table gives roughly 230,000 clones, of which roughly 88% were detected only once. Clones ranked in the top ten supply roughly 3% of the sample. The sequenced sample was PBMCs. The receptors originated from a woman aged 25 to 39 in good health and CMV-seronegative.

This clone was counted between two and nine times. The chain combines TRBV27 with TRBJ2-7; D possibly uses TRBD1 or TRBD2 (5 bases each). CDR3 size: 14 residues. Germline CDR1 and CDR2: MNHEY and SMNVEV (reference sequence). Trimming cost V 8 bases and J 2 bases, with 16 bases left between them. The CDR3 sequence is CASGLGGTTYEQYF. As DNA, the CDR3 is TGTGCCAGCGGGCTTGGGGGAACAACCTACGAGCAGTACTTC.

This rearrangement joins TRBV18 to TRBJ2-5; TRBD1 aligns across 10 bases. Germline loops: CDR1 KGHSH, CDR2 LQKENI. Trimming cost V 0 bases and J 4 bases; bases outside gene matches: 8. The CDR3 sequence is 17 residues long. This chain's CDR3 is CASSPPFRRDRGETQYF. In DNA, the CDR3 is TGTGCCAGCTCACCACCGTTCCGCAGGGACAGGGGAGAGACCCAGTACTTC.

In this sample, this clone turned up once. The chain combines TRBV10-3 with TRBJ2-7, with D possibly TRBD1 on 6 matching bases. The CDR3 loop spans 13 amino acids. The germline gives CDR1 ENHRY, CDR2 SYGVKD. Trimming removed 7 bases from V and 0 bases from J, with 10 bases in between. The CDR3 spells CAITGQSSYEQYF. The CDR3 DNA sequence: TGTGCCATCACCGGACAGAGCTCCTACGAGCAGTACTTC.

The V and J genes are TRBV27 and TRBJ2-7, with D possibly called TRBD1 or TRBD2 (5 bases each). The CDR3 has 15 amino acids. CDR1 and CDR2 from the germline V gene are MNHEY and SMNVEV (reference sequence). V was pared by 5 bases and J by 4 bases, with 18 bases between. The CDR3 here is CASSPSRVGGYEQYF. The CDR3 DNA sequence: TGTGCCAGCAGTCCGTCCCGGGTTGGGGGATACGAGCAGTACTTC.

This clone has a single count. This chain joins TRBV7-3 and TRBJ1-1; unclear D gene. Germline CDR1 reads SGHTA; CDR2 reads FQGTGA. This CDR3 region has 15 residues. V lost 0 bases and J lost 1, with 9 bases in between. DNA for the CDR3: TGTGCCAGCAGCTTAACAGCGGGCGCGAACACTGAAGCTTTCTTT. Translating it yields CASSLTAGANTEAFF.

This chain links TRBV27 with TRBJ2-3, with 7 nucleotides matching TRBD2. The CDR3 runs 14 residues. The V and J ends lost 3 bases and 4 bases, in that order; junction bases with no gene match: 4. Germline CDR1 is MNHEY and CDR2 is SMNVEV (reference sequence). The CDR3 region is CASSFGGLADTQYF. In nucleotides, the CDR3 is TGTGCCAGCAGTTTCGGGGGGTTGGCAGATACGCAGTATTTT.

This chain joins TRBV27 and TRBJ2-5; D may be TRBD1 (5 bases). V lost 3 bases and J lost 4, with 12 bases in between. The germline V gene has CDR1 MNHEY and CDR2 SMNVEV (reference sequence). CDR3 length: 14 residues. CDR3 DNA: TGTGCCAGCAGTTTGGGGCTAAAGATAGAGACCCAGTACTTC. It codes for CASSLGLKIETQYF.

The rearrangement links TRBV27 to TRBJ2-7; 7 nucleotides line up with TRBD1. This CDR3 is built from 14 residues. Germline trimming cut 6 bases from V and 1 base from J; bases unmatched to any gene: 6. Germline V gene sequence: CDR1 MNHEY, CDR2 SMNVEV (reference sequence). CDR3 protein: CASSPGTASYEQYF. As DNA, the CDR3 is TGTGCCAGCAGCCCCGGGACAGCGTCCTACGAGCAGTACTTC.

This chain connects TRBV29-1 to TRBJ2-6; 10 bases agree with TRBD1. The CDR3 has 16 amino acids. The V gene end was trimmed by 6 bases and the J gene end by 2 bases; junction bases not matched to a gene: 7. Per the germline V gene, CDR1 is SQVTM and CDR2 is ANQGSEA. CDR3 residues: CSVNDRGHPGANVLTF. In DNA form, the CDR3 reads TGCAGCGTCAACGACAGGGGGCACCCTGGGGCCAACGTCCTGACTTTC.

This rearrangement joins TRBV5-1 to TRBJ2-1; D is unclear. The CDR3 length is 21 residues. Looked up from germline, CDR1 is SGHRS and CDR2 is YFSETQ. V lost 1 base and J 7 bases, leaving 33 bases between the germline ends. CDR3: CASSLPGYQPPPGYYGNEQFF. CDR3 nucleotides: TGCGCCAGCAGCTTGCCAGGATACCAGCCACCTCCAGGTTATTACGGGAATGAGCAGTTCTTC.

This chain links TRBV5-1 with TRBJ2-1; D unclear. This CDR3 has 12 amino acids. Germline CDR1 is SGHRS and CDR2 is YFSETQ. Deletions cut 3 bases from V and 7 bases from J, with 8 bases between. The CDR3 coding sequence is TGCGCCAGCAGCTCCCTCATTAATGAGCAGTTCTTC. Translating it yields CASSSLINEQFF. Full variable domain (missing parts from reference TRBV5-1 and TRBJ2-1): KAGVTQTPRYLIKTRGQQVTLSCSPISGHRSVSWYQQTPGQGLQFLFEYFSETQRNKGNFPGRFSGRQFSNSRSEMNVSTLELGDSALYLCASSSLINEQFFGPGTRLTVL.

The chain employs TRBV18 and TRBJ2-1; 9 positions agree with TRBD2. V trimming: 1 base; J trimming: 0 bases; junction bases outside the gene matches: 7. This CDR3 region has 18 residues. Germline lookup yields CDR1 KGHSH and CDR2 LQKENI. The CDR3 loop is CASSPLTSGPSSYNEQFF. In nucleotides, the CDR3 is TGTGCCAGCTCACCACTTACTAGCGGGCCGAGCTCCTACAATGAGCAGTTCTTC. The entire variable domain, with the rest obtained from reference TRBV18 and TRBJ2-1, is as follows: NAGVMQNPRHLVRRRGQEARLRCSPMKGHSHVYWYRQLPEEGLKFMVYLQKENIIDESGMPKERFSAEFPKEGPSILRIQQVVRGDSAAYFCASSPLTSGPSSYNEQFFGPGTRLTVL.

CDR3 loop: CASSSGGTLAYEQYF. The CDR3 DNA follows: TGTGCCAGCAGCTCTGGCGGGACACTAGCCTACGAGCAGTACTTC. The chain employs TRBV11-3 and TRBJ2-7; TRBD1 or TRBD2 may be the D gene (6 bases each). This CDR3 spans 15 amino acids. Germline CDR1 is SGHNT and CDR2 is YENEEA. V lost 4 bases to trimming and J lost 2 bases, with 15 bases between them.

The chain links TRBV21-1 to TRBJ1-1. TRBV21-1 is marked as a pseudogene. The CDR3 totals 15 residues. DNA for the CDR3: TGTGCCAGCAGCGCATATAGACTGCCGAACACTGAAGCTTTCTTT. Translating gives CASSAYRLPNTEAFF.

This chain connects TRBV7-2 to TRBJ2-7, with D perhaps assigned TRBD1 or TRBD2 (5 bases each). CDR1 is SGHTA, CDR2 FQGNSA, per germline. The CDR3 covers 14 residues. The V gene lost 5 bases and the J gene lost 3 bases, with 14 bases spanning the gap. The DNA of the CDR3 is TGTGCCAGCAGCCTGGGGACGGGGCTCTACGAGCAGTACTTC. This encodes CASSLGTGLYEQYF. Together with reference TRBV7-2 and TRBJ2-7, the CDR3 gives the full variable domain: GAGVSQSPSNKVTEKGKDVELRCDPISGHTALYWYRQSLGQGLEFLIYFQGNSAPDKSGLPSDRFSAERTGGSVSTLTIQRTQQEDSAVYLCASSLGTGLYEQYFGPGTRLTVT.

This clone occurred a few times. The chain links TRBV7-2 to TRBJ2-7, with 9 bases aligning to TRBD1. The V gene end was trimmed by 3 bases and the J gene end by 3 bases; junction bases not matched to a gene: 9. Germline V gene lookup returns CDR1 SGHTA and CDR2 FQGNSA. The CDR3 runs to 16 residues. CDR3 protein: CASSFKPGQGFYEQYF. The DNA of the CDR3 is TGTGCCAGCAGCTTCAAACCGGGACAGGGATTCTACGAGCAGTACTTC.

The rearrangement uses TRBV27 and TRBJ2-7, with a tentative D call TRBD1 (5 bases). Between the trimmed V and J ends, which lost 2 bases and 0 bases, there was a span of 8 bases. The CDR3 sequence is 14 residues long. Germline V lookup: CDR1 MNHEY, CDR2 SMNVEV (reference sequence). The CDR3 is CASSLLDNSYEQYF. The CDR3 coding sequence is TGTGCCAGCAGTTTACTGGACAACTCCTACGAGCAGTACTTC.

This chain connects TRBV4-3 to TRBJ1-2; D unclear. Germline V CDR1 and CDR2: LGHNA, YSLEER. The CDR3 runs to 15 residues. Trimming cost V 4 bases and J 5 bases, with 17 bases left between them. In nucleotides, the CDR3 is TGCGCCAGCAGCCGAACGGCGGGTCCTTGGTATGGCTACACCTTC. Residues: CASSRTAGPWYGYTF.

Concerning this clone: One end of the junction is discordant with germline, which a read error may explain. This chain joins TRBV28 and TRBJ2-3; no definite D call. This CDR3 comprises 12 residues. Per the germline V gene, CDR1 is MDHEN and CDR2 is SYDVKM. Here the CDR3 reads CASSGTRQAGDF. For the CDR3, the DNA is TGTGCCAGCAGTGGTACACGGCAAGCTGGGGATTTT.

This clone has a single count. This chain links TRBV5-1 with TRBJ2-7; 9 nucleotides match TRBD1. V was pared by 4 bases and J by 4 bases, with 9 bases of the junction left unmatched. Per the germline V gene, CDR1 is SGHRS and CDR2 is YFSETQ. This CDR3 is 15 amino acids long. CDR3 sequence: CASSLWTGAGYEQYF. CDR3 nucleotides: TGCGCCAGCAGCCTCTGGACAGGGGCTGGTTACGAGCAGTACTTC.

The gene calls are TRBV19 and TRBJ1-1, with unresolved D. Between the trimmed V and J ends, which lost 1 base and 6 bases, there was a span of 3 bases. From germline, CDR1 is LNHDA and CDR2 SQIVND (reference sequence). The CDR3 totals 11 residues. The CDR3 bases are TGTGCCAGTAGTATAGCGGCTGAAGCTTTCTTT. It specifies CASSIAAEAFF.

This rearrangement joins TRBV7-2 to TRBJ1-3; possibly TRBD1 for D (6 bases). The CDR3 has 14 residues. Trimming removed 5 bases at V and 7 bases at J, with 15 bases between. CDR1 and CDR2 from the germline V gene are SGHTA and FQGNSA. CDR3 sequence reads: CASSTKGGVNTIYF. The CDR3 bases are TGTGCCAGCAGCACGAAGGGGGGCGTTAACACCATATATTTT.

The V and J genes are TRBV11-2 and TRBJ2-7; 11 bases are shared with TRBD2. Germline-derived CDR1 and CDR2 are SGHAT and FQNNGV. The CDR3 spans 17 residues. V shed 1 base and J 2 bases; nucleotides not matched to a gene: 7. The CDR3 nucleotides are TGTGCCAGCAGCTTAGGTACCGGGACTAGCGGAACCTACGAGCAGTACTTC. The encoded protein is CASSLGTGTSGTYEQYF.

The V and J genes are TRBV4-1 and TRBJ2-5; D uncertain. CDR1 MGHRA and CDR2 YSYEKL come from the germline V gene. This CDR3 region has 15 residues. The V and J ends lost 3 bases and 5 bases respectively, with 16 bases between them. The CDR3 nucleotides read TGCGCCAGCAGCCACCTCCTGTTGGGTAGCGAGACCCAGTACTTC. This sequence encodes CASSHLLLGSETQYF.

The gene calls are TRBV5-6 and TRBJ2-3; D uncertain. CDR3 size: 11 residues. The V gene's germline CDR1 is SGHDT and CDR2 YYEEEE. Trimming removed 0 bases at V and 10 bases at J, with 6 bases between. The CDR3 spells CASSLDEAQYF. CDR3 nucleotide sequence: TGTGCCAGCAGCTTGGACGAGGCGCAGTATTTT.

V is TRBV9 and J is TRBJ1-1, with 8 positions matching TRBD1. This CDR3 has 14 residues. CDR1 SGDLS and CDR2 YYNGEE come from the germline V gene. After removal of 3 bases from V and 7 bases from J, the junction contained 8 bases not matched to a gene. CDR3 amino acids: CASSAGQGGNEAFF. The CDR3 DNA is TGTGCCAGCAGCGCCGGACAGGGCGGTAATGAAGCTTTCTTT.

This clone was counted a few times. The chain has TRBV28 and TRBJ2-1; D perhaps matches TRBD1 (5 bases). CDR1 is MDHEN and CDR2 is SYDVKM in the germline V gene. Trimming took off 7 bases at V and 1 base at J, with 14 bases between the two ends. CDR3 length: 15 amino acids. The CDR3 sequence is CASITGFRSYNEQFF. In DNA, the CDR3 is TGTGCCAGCATAACAGGATTTAGGTCCTACAATGAGCAGTTCTTC.

The chain is built from TRBV6-1 and TRBJ2-3; D uncertain. V lost 3 bases to trimming and J lost 2 bases, with 6 bases between them. The CDR3 contains 13 residues. Germline lookup yields CDR1 MNHNS and CDR2 SASEGT. The CDR3 nucleotides are TGTGCCAGCAGTGAGTTTACCACAGATACGCAGTATTTT. It yields the protein CASSEFTTDTQYF.

The V gene is TRBV13, the J gene TRBJ2-2; 11 bases align to TRBD1. With 5 bases clipped from V and 6 bases from J, the junction kept 11 bases outside the gene matches. Germline V gene lookup returns CDR1 PRHDT and CDR2 FYEKMQ (reference sequence). The length of the CDR3 is 17 residues. CDR3 protein: CASSMGQGVIGAGELFF. The DNA for the CDR3 is TGTGCCAGCAGCATGGGACAGGGGGTCATTGGCGCCGGGGAGCTGTTTTTT.

This chain joins TRBV27 and TRBJ2-1, with 7 positions matching TRBD2. The germline V gene encodes CDR1 MNHEY and CDR2 SMNVEV (reference sequence). There are 18 residues in the CDR3. V lost 1 base, J lost 2 bases, and 11 bases stayed unmatched. CDR3 DNA: TGTGCCAGCAGTTTATTAGCCCCGGCTAGCGGTGCCTACAATGAGCAGTTCTTC. Encoded protein: CASSLLAPASGAYNEQFF.

For this clone: The sample contains more than one DNA sequence encoding this CDR3. V usage is TRBV6-5 and J usage is TRBJ1-3; D not certain. CDR3 length equals 11 residues. The germline gives CDR1 MNHEY, CDR2 SVGAGI. V dropped 7 bases and J dropped 4 bases, with 5 bases sitting between them. CDR3 protein: CASTRGNTIYF. Written as DNA, the CDR3 is TGTGCCAGCACCCGGGGAAACACCATATATTTT.

The chain has TRBV5-5 and TRBJ2-2; D call uncertain. The CDR3 has 16 amino acids. Germline CDR1 reads SGHKS; CDR2 reads YYEKEE (reference sequence). Trimming took 4 bases from V and 0 from J, leaving 13 bases between them. CDR3 region: CASSPRTGTNTGELFF. CDR3 nucleotides: TGTGCCAGCAGCCCGAGAACTGGGACGAACACCGGGGAGCTGTTTTTT.